The 5 T cell receptor beta chains reported below all come from one sample, sequenced in a study of blood T cell repertoires in COVID-19. The assay was immunoSEQ multiplex PCR, and TCRdb's table has in-frame clones only and misses some. The sample lists some 74,000 clones; roughly 80% were seen once. Sequenced input: peripheral blood. The receptors derive from a man of 80 years or more with acute or convalescent COVID-19.

V usage is TRBV7-3 and J usage is TRBJ1-6; possible D gene TRBD1, 6 bases. Between the trimmed V and J ends, which lost 1 base and 8 bases, there was a span of 15 bases. The V gene's germline CDR1 is SGHTA and CDR2 FQGTGA. The CDR3 contains 16 residues. CDR3 in amino acids: CASSLRQRGADSPLHF. CDR3 DNA: TGTGCCAGCAGCTTAAGGCAGCGGGGGGCGGATTCACCCCTCCACTTT. Combining the CDR3 with reference TRBV7-3 and TRBJ1-6 gives the whole variable domain GAGVSQTPSNKVTEKGKYVELRCDPISGHTALYWYRQSLGQGPEFLIYFQGTGAADDSGLPNDRFFAVRPEGSVSTLKIQRTERGDSAVYLCASSLRQRGADSPLHFGNGTRLTVT.

The chain is built from TRBV19 and TRBJ2-4, with 15 positions matching TRBD2. Germline assignment: CDR1 LNHDA and CDR2 SQIVND (reference sequence). The length of the CDR3 is 17 residues. J gave up 5 bases and V 5 bases, and 7 bases lay outside the gene matches. The CDR3 DNA follows: TGTGCCAGTAGTCCTCGAGGACTAGCGGGAGGGCAAAACATTCAGTACTTC. This translates into CASSPRGLAGGQNIQYF.

The V and J genes are TRBV27 and TRBJ1-2, with D uncertain. The germline CDR1 and CDR2 sequences are MNHEY and SMNVEV (reference sequence). This CDR3 has 13 amino acids. Trimming cost V 2 bases and J 0 bases, with 4 bases left between them. The CDR3 bases are TGTGCCAGCAGTTTAGGAGCTAACTATGGCTACACCTTC. Encoded protein: CASSLGANYGYTF.

The chain links TRBV19 to TRBJ1-2; D not resolved. The CDR3 contains 12 residues. V dropped 6 bases and J dropped 8 bases, with 13 bases sitting between them. Germline V CDR1 and CDR2: LNHDA, SQIVND (reference sequence). In DNA, the CDR3 is TGTGCCAGTAGCGAATTAAAGGAGGGCTACACCTTC. Translated, it gives CASSELKEGYTF. The complete variable domain, with remaining parts taken from reference TRBV19 and TRBJ1-2, reads DGGITQSPKYLFRKEGQNVTLSCEQNLNHDAMYWYRQDPGQGLRLIYYSQIVNDFQKGDIAEGYSVSREKKESFPLTVTSAQKNPTAFYLCASSELKEGYTFGSGTRLTVV.

This clone appeared a single time. The V call is TRBV19, the J call TRBJ2-1, with D possibly TRBD1 on 6 matching bases. Germline loops: CDR1 LNHDA, CDR2 SQIVND (reference sequence). Trimming pared 6 bases from V and 3 bases from J, leaving 12 bases between. This CDR3 is 14 amino acids long. CDR3 loop: CASRRAGDYNEQFF. DNA for the CDR3: TGTGCCAGTAGAAGGGCAGGGGACTACAATGAGCAGTTCTTC.